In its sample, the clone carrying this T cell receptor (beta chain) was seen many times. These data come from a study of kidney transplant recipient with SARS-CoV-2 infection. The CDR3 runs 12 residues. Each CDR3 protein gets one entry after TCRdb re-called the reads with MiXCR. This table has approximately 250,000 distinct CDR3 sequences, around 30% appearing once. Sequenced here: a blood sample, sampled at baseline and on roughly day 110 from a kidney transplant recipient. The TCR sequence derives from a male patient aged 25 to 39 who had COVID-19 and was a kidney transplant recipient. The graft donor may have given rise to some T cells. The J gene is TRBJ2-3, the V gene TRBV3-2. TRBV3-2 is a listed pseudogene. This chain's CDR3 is CASSQDLDTQYF. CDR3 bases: TGTGCCAGCAGCCAGGACTTGGATACGCAGTATTTT.